The present T cell receptor beta chain was sequenced within a study of OX40 agonist ivuxolimab in advanced cancers. Method: immunoSEQ multiplex PCR; TCRdb's copy keeps in-frame clones and lacks some. The sample shows more than 25,000 clones, about 81% of them seen only once. The ends lost 0 bases at V and 0 bases at J; junction bases unmatched: 8. The CDR3 length is 18 residues. Germline lookup yields CDR1 SGHNT and CDR2 YYREEE (reference sequence). The sequence came from an adult with an advanced solid tumor such as melanoma, head and neck, liver or kidney cancer. The sequences come from CD4+ or CD8+ T cells sorted from blood, collected in a trial of the OX40 agonist ivuxolimab. The rearrangement joins TRBV5-4 to TRBJ2-7; 11 nucleotides align to TRBD2. Written as DNA, the CDR3 is TGTGCCAGCAGCTTGGGGCTAGCGGGAGGCTCCTTCTCCTACGAGCAGTACTTC. Its protein product is CASSLGLAGGSFSYEQYF.